This T cell receptor (beta chain) was retrieved from a study of blood T cell repertoires in COVID-19. Study-level background: Italy, Spain and the United States were the sources of the convalescent and acute COVID-19 samples. T cells, B-cell-depleted T cells, or PBMCs supplied cDNA or gDNA.

The sample holds a few counts of this clone. Two negative PCRs, clearance, or symptom resolution had been documented for recovered Cohort 3 donors. Germline V gives CDR1 ENHRY, CDR2 SYGVKD. This CDR3 has 15 amino acids. V gave up 5 bases and J gave up 10 bases, with 21 bases separating them. In the study's own analysis: Estimated nucleated cell counts came from reference gene primer amplification. Method: immunoSEQ multiplex PCR; TCRdb's copy keeps in-frame clones and lacks some. Clonal size and the V and J genes are those of that table, whereas D and trimming came from the DNA. The repertoire holds about 140,000 clones, with 60% to 80% as singletons.

The sequence was obtained from a woman in her forties or fifties who had recovered from COVID-19. The chain carries TRBV10-3 and TRBJ2-1; D possibly corresponds to TRBD2 (6 bases). Sequenced material: PBMCs or T cells enriched from blood (not recorded which). Here the CDR3 reads CAISTPGLTSPEQFF. The CDR3 DNA follows: TGTGCCATCAGTACTCCGGGACTTACGTCCCCCGAGCAGTTCTTC.